Here is one T cell receptor (beta chain) with its context. Antigen unknown. This CDR3 fails to terminate in the conserved phenylalanine or tryptophan, so it likely reflects a read error. No DNA is shown, since the ends of the CDR3 on it are uncertain; the CDR3 is the one TCRdb lists. The sample comes from a study of type 1 regulatory T cells. At the level of the study: T-allo10 is a Tr1-enriched, alloantigen-specific CD4 T cell product made in vitro.

Broader study findings: Type 1 regulatory T cells had a more restricted TCR repertoire than non-type 1 regulatory T cells.

MiXCR, applied by TCRdb to the reads, yields one record per CDR3 protein. The sample shows more than 60,000 distinct CDR3 sequences, approximately 60% of them seen only once. The clonotype comes from a human donor in good health. Sequenced input: cultured non-Tr1 T cells, either the whole culture or a sorted T cell fraction (not recorded which).

CDR3 residues: CASSRGSGTTAV. The V call is TRBV12-3 or TRBV12-4, the J call TRBJ2-1; TRBD2 was called by the table and not checked on the DNA. The CDR3 totals 12 residues, both ends included.